What follows are 25 T cell receptor beta chains derived from one specimen sequenced in a study of siplizumab effects on memory and regulatory T cells. Their antigens are not known. Cocultured for over five days at 37°C were the mixed lymphocyte reaction cells. Using immunoSEQ multiplex PCR, the repertoire was profiled, and TCRdb retains in-frame clones only, with some absent. This table has 9,500 to 10,000 clones, around 40% appearing once. Sequenced sample: CFSE-low (dividing) CD4+ T cells sorted from an allogeneic mixed lymphocyte reaction. All receptors derive from a human donor in good health; the cells came from an allogeneic mixed lymphocyte reaction.

The rearrangement joins TRBV2 to TRBJ1-1, with a possible D match to TRBD1 (6 bases). The germline V gene encodes CDR1 SNHLY and CDR2 FYNNEI. V dropped 6 bases and J dropped 6 bases, with 11 bases sitting between them. This CDR3 spans 12 amino acids. The CDR3 nucleotides are TGTGCCAGCAGGCTGGGGGCTTCTGAAGCTTTCTTT. This codes for CASRLGASEAFF.

The chain has TRBV25-1 and TRBJ2-7; D remains unclear. The J call may not be correct, given that the DNA end is closer to TRBJ2-1. In germline, CDR1 is MGHDK, CDR2 SYGVNS. This CDR3 is built from 14 residues. CDR3 loop: CASSPRAAYNEQFF. DNA for the CDR3: TGTGCCAGCAGCCCTCGGGCAGCCTACAATGAGCAGTTCTTC.

This clone appeared a single time. This sample also contains other DNA sequences that code for the same CDR3. The CDR3 nucleotides are TGTGCCAGCAGCGTGACGCTCGAGCAGTACTTC. It specifies CASSVTLEQYF. V usage is TRBV7-2 and J usage is TRBJ2-7; D not certain. Germline values: CDR1 SGHTA, CDR2 FQGNSA. The CDR3 is 11 amino acids. V was shortened by 5 bases and J by 6 bases, with 8 bases between the two germline ends.

This clone counts as medium-sized. This chain uses TRBV30 with TRBJ1-2, with D possibly matching TRBD1 (5 bases). The V gene lost 4 bases and the J gene lost 8 bases, with 14 bases spanning the gap. Germline CDR1 GTSNPN, CDR2 SVGIG (reference sequence). The CDR3 covers 12 residues. The CDR3 spells CAWMDGREGYTF. CDR3 nucleotide sequence: TGTGCCTGGATGGACGGCAGGGAGGGCTACACCTTC.

This clone is judged medium-sized. The rearrangement links TRBV28 to TRBJ2-1; 11 nucleotides match TRBD2. Trimming at V came to 3 bases and at J to 6 bases, leaving 7 bases not matched to a gene. CDR1 is MDHEN and CDR2 is SYDVKM in the germline V gene. This CDR3 has 16 amino acids. As DNA, the CDR3 is TGTGCCAGCAGTTTCCTTGGGCTAGCGGGAGGCAATGAGCAGTTCTTC. Residues: CASSFLGLAGGNEQFF.

This clone came up a few times. The V call is TRBV29-1, the J call TRBJ1-2, with D hard to call. Per germline, CDR1 SQVTM and CDR2 ANQGSEA. Trimming stripped 4 bases from V and 4 bases from J, with 16 bases between. The CDR3 is made up of 14 amino acids. CDR3 sequence (DNA): TGCAGCGTTGGAGATGGAGTCGGTCCCTATGGCTACACCTTC. Encoded protein: CSVGDGVGPYGYTF.

The chain combines TRBV7-2 with TRBJ2-7; 7 positions match TRBD1. The CDR3 length is 12 residues. The germline V gene has CDR1 SGHTA and CDR2 FQGNSA. V lost 4 bases and J lost 6; bases outside the gene matches: 3. The CDR3 DNA sequence: TGTGCCAGCAGCTCGACAGGGTTCGAGCAGTACTTC. Translated, it gives CASSSTGFEQYF.

This clone was seen just once. The CDR3 loop reads CASSELAGGIHEQYF. In DNA form, the CDR3 reads TGTGCCAGCAGTGAACTAGCGGGAGGGATCCACGAGCAGTACTTC. The chain carries TRBV6-1 and TRBJ2-7, with 12 nucleotides matching TRBD2. The J segment lost 5 bases and the V segment lost 2 bases, leaving 4 bases of the junction unmatched. Germline CDR1 reads MNHNS; CDR2 reads SASEGT. The CDR3 contains 15 residues.

Relative to its sample, this clone is medium-sized. J is TRBJ1-5 and V is TRBV7-2; D not resolved. The CDR3 has 12 amino acids. V was pared by 5 bases and J by 4 bases, with 6 bases between. Germline-derived CDR1 and CDR2 are SGHTA and FQGNSA. CDR3 amino acids: CASSPPNQPQHF. In DNA form, the CDR3 reads TGTGCCAGCAGCCCGCCAAATCAGCCCCAGCATTTT. Based on the CDR3 plus reference TRBV7-2 and TRBJ1-5, the full variable domain is GAGVSQSPSNKVTEKGKDVELRCDPISGHTALYWYRQSLGQGLEFLIYFQGNSAPDKSGLPSDRFSAERTGGSVSTLTIQRTQQEDSAVYLCASSPPNQPQHFGDGTRLSIL.

The chain joins TRBV18 to TRBJ1-6, with D hard to call. The CDR3 totals 15 residues. Trimming removed 6 bases at V and 7 bases at J, with 16 bases between. The germline CDR1 and CDR2 sequences are KGHSH and LQKENI. CDR3 residues: CASSPILVENSPLHF. The CDR3 nucleotides read TGTGCCAGCTCCCCAATCCTGGTGGAAAATTCACCCCTCCACTTT.

This clone appeared a few times. J is TRBJ1-3 and V is TRBV9; 7 bases fit TRBD1. Germline V gene sequence: CDR1 SGDLS, CDR2 YYNGEE. V dropped 3 bases and J dropped 4; count of bases not matched to a gene: 1. This CDR3 has 13 amino acids. In DNA form, the CDR3 reads TGTGCCAGCAGCGCGGGACAGGGAAACACCATATATTTT. Translating gives CASSAGQGNTIYF.

This clone rates as medium-sized. V and J are TRBV30 and TRBJ2-2; D gene unclear. The germline CDR1 and CDR2 sequences are GTSNPN and SVGIG (reference sequence). The CDR3 spans 14 residues. Trimming cost V 2 bases and J 5 bases, with 12 bases left between them. The CDR3 coding sequence is TGTGCCTGGAGTCCACAACTTGGGACCGGGGAGCTGTTTTTT. This encodes CAWSPQLGTGELFF.

The genes are TRBV11-2 and TRBJ1-2; no clear D. V was clipped by 4 bases and J by 4 bases, with 19 bases between them. Germline CDR1 reads SGHAT; CDR2 reads FQNNGV. This CDR3 contains 16 residues. CDR3 nucleotides: TGTGCCAGCAGCTCCGGAGCAGGCGCTCTGGGCTATGGCTACACCTTC. Translating gives CASSSGAGALGYGYTF.

This chain links TRBV6-6 with TRBJ1-3; D not certain. V was shortened by 6 bases and J by 3 bases, with 9 bases between the two germline ends. Germline-derived CDR1 and CDR2 are MNHNY and SVGAGI (reference sequence). The CDR3 length is 13 residues. CDR3 protein: CASSRGRGNTIYF. DNA of the CDR3: TGTGCCAGCAGCCGAGGGCGTGGAAACACCATATATTTT.

The rearrangement uses TRBV6-1 and TRBJ2-7; D not resolved. Deletions cut 11 bases from V and 4 bases from J, with 12 bases between. CDR3 size: 11 residues. The germline CDR1 and CDR2 sequences are MNHNS and SASEGT. The CDR3 protein is CAGKGVYEQYF. CDR3 DNA sequence: TGTGCCGGCAAAGGTGTGTACGAGCAGTACTTC.

V gene TRBV7-2 combines with J gene TRBJ2-2; D gene unclear. Germline V gene data show CDR1 as SGHTA and CDR2 as FQGNSA. Trimming stripped 3 bases from V and 6 bases from J, with 23 bases between. The CDR3 length is 18 residues. CDR3 nucleotide sequence: TGTGCCAGCAGCTTCTACCCCCAACTCTACGTGAGGCCCGGGGAGCTGTTTTTT. Residues: CASSFYPQLYVRPGELFF.

The rearrangement joins TRBV5-1 to TRBJ2-1, with TRBD2 identical over 10 bases. Germline CDR1 SGHRS, CDR2 YFSETQ. V was pared by 5 bases and J by 4 bases, with 6 bases of the junction left unmatched. This CDR3 has 15 amino acids. This CDR3 reads CASSFTSGVYNEQFF. DNA for the CDR3: TGCGCCAGCAGTTTTACTAGCGGGGTGTACAATGAGCAGTTCTTC.

The chain carries TRBV10-3 and TRBJ2-4; D possibly uses TRBD1 or TRBD2 (5 bases each). The CDR3 is 15 residues long. With 3 bases removed from V and 5 bases from J, the gap between germline ends came to 14 bases. Germline V gene lookup returns CDR1 ENHRY and CDR2 SYGVKD. The CDR3 DNA sequence: TGTGCCATCAGTGAAGGGGTGGGGGATCAAAACATTCAGTACTTC. Its protein product is CAISEGVGDQNIQYF.

This clone is a singleton in its sample. The V call is TRBV9, the J call TRBJ2-5, with 7 bases fitting TRBD2. The J call may be in error: the DNA end matches TRBJ2-7 better. Germline lookup yields CDR1 SGDLS and CDR2 YYNGEE. CDR3 length: 16 amino acids. The CDR3, as DNA: TGTGCCAGCAGCCCCCGGGGAGGGCTTTCCTCCTACGAGCAGTACTTC. It encodes CASSPRGGLSSYEQYF.

By sample share, this clone is medium-sized. The chain has TRBV25-1 and TRBJ1-2; 7 positions match TRBD1. With 5 bases clipped from V and 2 bases from J, the junction kept 5 bases outside the gene matches. The CDR3 loop spans 14 amino acids. Germline V gene lookup returns CDR1 MGHDK and CDR2 SYGVNS. The CDR3 reads CASSKTGRNYGYTF. In DNA, the CDR3 is TGTGCCAGCAGTAAGACAGGGCGGAACTATGGCTACACCTTC.

The CDR3 sequence is CASSVDRNSPLHF. DNA for the CDR3: TGTGCCAGCAGTGTCGACAGGAATTCACCCCTCCACTTT. The rearrangement links TRBV28 to TRBJ1-6; perhaps TRBD1 as D (6 bases). This CDR3 region has 13 residues. Looked up from germline, CDR1 is MDHEN and CDR2 is SYDVKM. V was shortened by 5 bases and J by 7 bases, with 9 bases between the two germline ends. Drawing the rest from reference TRBV28 and TRBJ1-6, the complete variable domain is DVKVTQSSRYLVKRTGEKVFLECVQDMDHENMFWYRQDPGLGLRLIYFSYDVKMKEKGDIPEGYSVSREKKERFSLILESASTNQTSMYLCASSVDRNSPLHFGNGTRLTVT.

This rearrangement joins TRBV6-1 to TRBJ1-3; possibly TRBD1 for D (5 bases). Germline V lookup: CDR1 MNHNS, CDR2 SASEGT. V lost 6 bases and J lost 3, with 15 bases in between. The CDR3 has 15 amino acids. CDR3 region: CASRETGSRGNTIYF. In DNA form, the CDR3 reads TGTGCCAGCAGGGAAACAGGATCCCGTGGAAACACCATATATTTT.

This clone is categorized as medium-sized. The CDR3 here is CASGYMDRAQPQHF. The CDR3 DNA follows: TGCGCCAGCGGATATATGGACAGGGCTCAGCCCCAGCATTTT. The chain links TRBV10-1 to TRBJ1-5; 8 positions agree with TRBD1. The J segment lost 6 bases and the V segment lost 8 bases, leaving 9 bases of the junction unmatched. Per germline, CDR1 WNHNN and CDR2 SYGVQD (reference sequence). The CDR3 spans 14 residues.

This clone is categorized as medium-sized. At one boundary the junction diverges from the germline segment, which might be a read error. The chain joins TRBV7-2 to TRBJ1-1; D ambiguous. The CDR3 has 12 amino acids. Germline CDR1 and CDR2: SGHTA and FQGNSA. In DNA, the CDR3 is TGTGCCAGCAGCTTACCAGGTGAGGCCTCGGAATTT. As protein: CASSLPGEASEF.

In its sample, this clone was seen once. The chain couples TRBV5-1 to TRBJ2-2; 11 nucleotides agree with TRBD2. Looked up from germline, CDR1 is SGHRS and CDR2 is YFSETQ. CDR3 length equals 17 residues. The V segment lost 2 bases and the J segment 7 bases; nucleotides outside the gene matches: 10. CDR3 bases: TGCGCCAGCAGCTTCCTGACTAGCGGGATAGTAAACGGGGAGCTGTTTTTT. Its protein is CASSFLTSGIVNGELFF.